Given below is one T cell receptor beta chain in context. These data come from a study of blood T cell repertoires in COVID-19. Per the germline V gene, CDR1 is SGHRS and CDR2 is YFSETQ. CDR3 length equals 14 residues. J was trimmed by 6 bases and V by 4 bases; bases with no gene match: 7. The participants were between about 18 and 100 years old and came from 24 US areas. In the original processing: Researchers report that nucleated cell counts were estimated from reference gene primer amplification. Only in-frame clones appear in the TCRdb table, and some are missing; sequencing was by immunoSEQ multiplex PCR. V and J calls and clone size are given by that table; D and trimming were obtained from the DNA. The table shows roughly 400,000 clones, with around 89% occurring only once.

V usage is TRBV5-1 and J usage is TRBJ2-1; 7 bases match TRBD2. The source of this sequence is a young man who had recovered from COVID-19. The specimen sequenced was PBMCs or T cells enriched from blood (not recorded which). In DNA, the CDR3 is TGCGCCAGCAGCCGGGGGGAGGATGGCAATGAGCAGTTCTTC. This sequence encodes CASSRGEDGNEQFF.